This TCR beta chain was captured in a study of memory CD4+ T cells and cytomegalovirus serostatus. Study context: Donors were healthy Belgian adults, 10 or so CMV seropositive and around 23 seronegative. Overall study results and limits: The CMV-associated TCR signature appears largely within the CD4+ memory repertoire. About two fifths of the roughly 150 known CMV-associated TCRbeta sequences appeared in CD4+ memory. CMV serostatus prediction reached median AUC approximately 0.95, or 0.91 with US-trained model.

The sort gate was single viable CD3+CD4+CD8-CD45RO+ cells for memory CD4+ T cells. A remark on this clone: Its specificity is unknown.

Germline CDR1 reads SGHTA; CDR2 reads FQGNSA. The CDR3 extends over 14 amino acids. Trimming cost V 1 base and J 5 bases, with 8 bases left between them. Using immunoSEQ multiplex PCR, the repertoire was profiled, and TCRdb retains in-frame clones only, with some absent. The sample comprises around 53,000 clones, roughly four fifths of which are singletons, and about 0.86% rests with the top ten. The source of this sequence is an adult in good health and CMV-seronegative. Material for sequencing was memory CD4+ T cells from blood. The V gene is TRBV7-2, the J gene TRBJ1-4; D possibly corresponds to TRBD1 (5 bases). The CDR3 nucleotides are TGTGCCAGCAGCTTAGAACGACAGAATGAAAAACTGTTTTTT. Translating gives CASSLERQNEKLFF.